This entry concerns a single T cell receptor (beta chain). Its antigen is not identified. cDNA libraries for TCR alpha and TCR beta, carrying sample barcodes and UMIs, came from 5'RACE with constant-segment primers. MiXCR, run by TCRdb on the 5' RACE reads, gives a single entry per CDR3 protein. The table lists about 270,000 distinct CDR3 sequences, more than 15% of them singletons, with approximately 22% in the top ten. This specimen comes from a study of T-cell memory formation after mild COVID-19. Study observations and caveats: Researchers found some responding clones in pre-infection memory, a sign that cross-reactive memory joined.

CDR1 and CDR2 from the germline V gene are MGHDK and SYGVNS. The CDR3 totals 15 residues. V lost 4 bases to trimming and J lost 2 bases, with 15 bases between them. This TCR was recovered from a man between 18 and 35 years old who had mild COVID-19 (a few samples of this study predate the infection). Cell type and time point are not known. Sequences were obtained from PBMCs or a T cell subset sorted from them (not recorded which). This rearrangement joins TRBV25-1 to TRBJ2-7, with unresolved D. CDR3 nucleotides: TGTGCCAGCAGTGGCCCCGGGCCGACCCCCTACGAGCAGTACTTC. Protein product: CASSGPGPTPYEQYF.